Given below is one T cell receptor (beta chain) in context. Its target is unknown. This sample is drawn from a study of T-cell memory formation after mild COVID-19. Study results and limitations: Clones contracting across day 15 to 85 had a balanced CD4/CD8 profile; later expanding clones leaned CD4+.

Constant-segment primers served in 5'RACE that generated TCR alpha and TCR beta cDNA libraries bearing sample barcodes and UMIs. TCRdb re-called the 5' RACE reads with MiXCR, one entry per CDR3 protein. The repertoire holds a few hundred thousand distinct CDR3 sequences, 15% to 20% seen once, with approximately 21% in the top ten. This CDR3 is 18 amino acids long. Germline V gene lookup returns CDR1 LGHNA and CDR2 YSLEER. Trimming cost V 1 base and J 2 bases, with 19 bases left between them. The source material was PBMCs or a T cell subset sorted from them (not recorded which). This chain uses TRBV4-3 with TRBJ2-3; no reliable D call. The TCR was taken from a man between 18 and 35 years old who had mild COVID-19 (a few samples of this study predate the infection). Cell type and time point are not known. The CDR3 DNA reads as TGCGCCAGCAGCCAAGCGAGAATGGACGGACGTAACACAGATACGCAGTATTTT. This codes for CASSQARMDGRNTDTQYF.